What follows are 17 T cell receptor beta chains derived from one specimen sequenced in a study of cytomegalovirus exposure and HLA in healthy donors. PCR involved 60 Vbeta and 13 Jbeta primers. Assay: immunoSEQ multiplex PCR; the TCRdb copy retains only in-frame clones and omits some. The profile covers approximately 220,000 clones, with about 75% appearing a single time and under 2% taken by the ten largest. The sample comprised PBMCs. Receptor source: a man between 18 and 35 years old in good health and CMV-seronegative.

A single count supports this clone. The J gene is TRBJ1-2, the V gene TRBV19, with no clear D. Trimming left V 4 bases short and J 0 bases short, with 12 bases between. Germline V gene lookup returns CDR1 LNHDA and CDR2 SQIVND (reference sequence). The CDR3 is made up of 15 amino acids. CDR3 residues: CASSTVFGANYGYTF. CDR3 DNA: TGTGCCAGTAGTACCGTATTCGGGGCTAACTATGGCTACACCTTC.

The chain has TRBV27 and TRBJ2-2; TRBD2 matches at 8 bases. The CDR3 has 15 amino acids. The trim removed 2 bases at V and 2 bases at J, leaving 1 base unmatched. Per the germline V gene, CDR1 is MNHEY and CDR2 is SMNVEV (reference sequence). The CDR3, as DNA: TGTGCCAGCAGTTTAAGCGGGAGTAACACCGGGGAGCTGTTTTTT. Protein: CASSLSGSNTGELFF.

V gene TRBV7-2 combines with J gene TRBJ2-7; possibly TRBD2 for D (6 bases). The V end lost 2 bases, the J end lost 2 bases, and 13 bases lay between the germline ends. Germline assignment: CDR1 SGHTA and CDR2 FQGNSA. The CDR3 runs 15 residues. The CDR3 coding sequence is TGTGCCAGCAGCTTAATACGGGAGAGGGCCTACGAGCAGTACTTC. Translated, it gives CASSLIRERAYEQYF.

J is TRBJ2-5 and V is TRBV9, with 7 bases that match TRBD2. Germline V gene sequence: CDR1 SGDLS, CDR2 YYNGEE. The CDR3 covers 16 residues. Trimming removed 3 bases from V and 2 bases from J; junction bases left unmatched: 10. As DNA, the CDR3 is TGTGCCAGCAGCGAGGGGATACGGGAGGCACAAGAGACCCAGTACTTC. Translated: CASSEGIREAQETQYF. Looking up the rest from reference TRBV9 and TRBJ2-5 gives the full variable domain: DSGVTQTPKHLITATGQRVTLRCSPRSGDLSVYWYQQSLDQGLQFLIQYYNGEERAKGNILERFSAQQFPDLHSELNLSSLELGDSALYFCASSEGIREAQETQYFGPGTRLLVL.

The rearrangement joins TRBV27 to TRBJ2-5, with 9 nucleotides matching TRBD1. The CDR3 sequence is 16 residues long. J gave up 3 bases and V 5 bases, and 10 bases lay outside the gene matches. Per the germline V gene, CDR1 is MNHEY and CDR2 is SMNVEV (reference sequence). The CDR3 bases are TGTGCCAGCAGTACCTTTCCACAGGGGGCGAAAGAGACCCAGTACTTC. This encodes CASSTFPQGAKETQYF.

This chain joins TRBV6-5 and TRBJ2-7; 7 bases align to TRBD1. The ends lost 8 bases at V and 2 bases at J; junction bases unmatched: 6. This CDR3 is 13 amino acids long. The V gene's germline CDR1 is MNHEY and CDR2 SVGAGI. Written as DNA, the CDR3 is TGTGCCAGCCGACAGGGACAGACCTACGAGCAGTACTTC. Translated, it gives CASRQGQTYEQYF.

This chain's CDR3 is CASMQGTTGELFF. The CDR3 DNA sequence: TGTGCCAGCATGCAGGGGACCACCGGGGAGCTGTTTTTT. V is TRBV11-3 and J is TRBJ2-2; TRBD1 might be the D (6 bases). CDR3 size: 13 residues. Germline-derived CDR1 and CDR2 are SGHNT and YENEEA. The V end was cut by 7 bases, the J end by 4 bases, with 10 bases between.

In nucleotides, the CDR3 is TGTGCCAGCAGCTTAGTCAGGGGTCCGTATGGCTACACCTTC. This translates into CASSLVRGPYGYTF. This chain uses TRBV7-9 with TRBJ1-2; a possible D gene is TRBD1 (6 bases). CDR3 length equals 14 residues. The V gene lost 1 base and the J gene lost 5 bases, with 11 bases spanning the gap. CDR1 SEHNR and CDR2 FQNEAQ come from the germline V gene (reference sequence).

This clone was seen just once. This sequence joins TRBV29-1 and TRBJ2-1, with TRBD2 matching over 13 bases. Losses at the gene ends were 8 bases for V and 7 bases for J; bases not matched to a gene: 5. CDR3 size: 13 residues. The germline gives CDR1 SQVTM, CDR2 ANQGSEA. The CDR3 sequence is CSSGTSGINEQFF. DNA of the CDR3: TGCAGCTCCGGGACTAGCGGGATAAATGAGCAGTTCTTC.

The genes are TRBV27 and TRBJ2-7, with 12 bases that match TRBD2. The V segment lost 6 bases and the J segment 4 bases; nucleotides outside the gene matches: 16. In germline, CDR1 is MNHEY, CDR2 SMNVEV (reference sequence). This CDR3 has 18 residues. In DNA form, the CDR3 reads TGTGCCAGCAGGTCCGGGGGAAGACTAGCGGGAGAGGTATACGAGCAGTACTTC. Translating gives CASRSGGRLAGEVYEQYF.

The chain carries TRBV15 and TRBJ2-3, with 10 bases aligning to TRBD1. The CDR3 runs to 17 residues. V was pared by 3 bases and J by 4 bases, with 10 bases of the junction left unmatched. Per germline, CDR1 LNHNV and CDR2 YYDKDF (reference sequence). In DNA form, the CDR3 reads TGTGCCACCAGCAGCATAGGGGACAGGGGTTACGCAGATACGCAGTATTTT. It specifies CATSSIGDRGYADTQYF.

V gene TRBV6-6 combines with J gene TRBJ1-1; 7 bases fit TRBD1. The length of the CDR3 is 14 residues. V was clipped by 7 bases and J by 10 bases; unmatched bases: 15. Looked up from germline, CDR1 is MNHNY and CDR2 is SVGAGI (reference sequence). Here the CDR3 reads CASTQTGKEGRAFF. The CDR3 nucleotides are TGTGCCAGCACCCAGACAGGGAAGGAGGGCCGAGCTTTCTTT.

The chain couples TRBV20-1 to TRBJ1-4, with D unclear. There are 11 residues in the CDR3. Germline values: CDR1 DFQATT, CDR2 SNEGSKA (reference sequence). Between the trimmed V and J ends, which lost 3 bases and 6 bases, there was a span of 5 bases. CDR3 in DNA: TGCAGTGCTAGCCAGGATGAAAAACTGTTTTTT. Translated: CSASQDEKLFF.

The V and J genes are TRBV19 and TRBJ2-7; 7 bases match TRBD1. V shed 10 bases and J 0 bases; nucleotides not matched to a gene: 18. This CDR3 region has 17 residues. Germline loops: CDR1 LNHDA, CDR2 SQIVND (reference sequence). CDR3 bases: TGTGCCACTAAACCCTCCACCGGGACAGTGACCTCCTACGAGCAGTACTTC. Amino acids: CATKPSTGTVTSYEQYF.

The chain carries TRBV5-6 and TRBJ1-1; a possible D gene is TRBD1 (6 bases). The germline V gene encodes CDR1 SGHDT and CDR2 YYEEEE. The CDR3 consists of 13 residues. The V gene lost 0 bases and the J gene lost 8 bases, with 11 bases spanning the gap. For the CDR3, the DNA is TGTGCCAGCAGCTTGGGGCCTGACAGGGAAGCTTTCTTT. The encoded protein is CASSLGPDREAFF.

The V and J genes are TRBV2 and TRBJ1-2; a weak D match, TRBD1 (5 bases). CDR3 size: 14 residues. CDR1 is SNHLY and CDR2 is FYNNEI in the germline V gene. V lost 10 bases and J 8 bases, leaving 23 bases between the germline ends. CDR3 in amino acids: CAIRTGQGLRGYTF. CDR3 nucleotides: TGTGCCATTCGAACTGGGCAGGGCCTACGGGGCTACACCTTC.

V and J are TRBV5-1 and TRBJ2-1; 11 bases are shared with TRBD2. The CDR3 has 14 amino acids. V was pared by 6 bases and J by 7 bases, with 6 bases of the junction left unmatched. The germline CDR1 and CDR2 sequences are SGHRS and YFSETQ. The CDR3 region is CASTVSGGANEQFF. DNA for the CDR3: TGCGCCAGCACCGTTAGCGGGGGGGCAAATGAGCAGTTCTTC.